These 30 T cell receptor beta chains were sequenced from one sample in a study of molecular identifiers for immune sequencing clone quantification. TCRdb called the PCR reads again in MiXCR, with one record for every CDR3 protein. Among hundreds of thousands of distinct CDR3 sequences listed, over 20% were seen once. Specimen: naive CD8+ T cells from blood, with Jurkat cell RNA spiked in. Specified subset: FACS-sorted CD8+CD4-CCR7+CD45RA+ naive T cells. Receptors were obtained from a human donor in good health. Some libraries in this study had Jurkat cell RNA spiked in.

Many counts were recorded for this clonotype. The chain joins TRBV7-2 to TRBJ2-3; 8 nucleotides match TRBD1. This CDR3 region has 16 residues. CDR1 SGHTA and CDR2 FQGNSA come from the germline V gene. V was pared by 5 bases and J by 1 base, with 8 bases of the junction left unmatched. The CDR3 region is CASSDRIQGGTDTQYF. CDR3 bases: TGTGCCAGCAGCGACCGAATACAGGGGGGCACAGATACGCAGTATTTT. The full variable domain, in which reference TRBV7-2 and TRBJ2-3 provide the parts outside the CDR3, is GAGVSQSPSNKVTEKGKDVELRCDPISGHTALYWYRQSLGQGLEFLIYFQGNSAPDKSGLPSDRFSAERTGGSVSTLTIQRTQQEDSAVYLCASSDRIQGGTDTQYFGPGTRLTVL.

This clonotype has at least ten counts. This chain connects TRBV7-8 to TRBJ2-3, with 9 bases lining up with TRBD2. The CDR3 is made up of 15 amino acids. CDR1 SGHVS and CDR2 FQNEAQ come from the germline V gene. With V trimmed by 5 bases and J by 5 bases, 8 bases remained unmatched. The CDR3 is CASSQVAGAIDTQYF. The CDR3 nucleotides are TGTGCCAGCAGCCAGGTAGCGGGGGCTATAGATACGCAGTATTTT.

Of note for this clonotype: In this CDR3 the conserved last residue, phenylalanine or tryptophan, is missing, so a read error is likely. The CDR3 DNA sequence: TGTGCCAGCAGTTTAGGGGGAGCCACTGAAGCTTTCCTT. It is translated as CASSLGGATEAFL. The genes are TRBV27 and TRBJ1-1; perhaps TRBD1 as D (5 bases). This CDR3 has 13 amino acids. Trimming stripped 2 bases from V and 4 bases from J, with 8 bases between. CDR1 and CDR2 (germline): MNHEY, SMNVEV (reference sequence).

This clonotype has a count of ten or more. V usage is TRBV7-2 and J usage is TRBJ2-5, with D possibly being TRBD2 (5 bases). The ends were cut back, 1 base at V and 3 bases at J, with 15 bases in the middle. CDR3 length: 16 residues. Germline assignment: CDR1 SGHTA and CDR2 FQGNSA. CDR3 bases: TGTGCCAGCAGCTTAGGTACTAGTCTTAATAAAGAGACCCAGTACTTC. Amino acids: CASSLGTSLNKETQYF.

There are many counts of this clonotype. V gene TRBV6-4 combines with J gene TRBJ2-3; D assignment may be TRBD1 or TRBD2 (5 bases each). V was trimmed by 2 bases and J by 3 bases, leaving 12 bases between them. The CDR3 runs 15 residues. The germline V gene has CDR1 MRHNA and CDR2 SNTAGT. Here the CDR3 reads CASSDRGVGTDTQYF. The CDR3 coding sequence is TGTGCCAGCAGTGACAGGGGAGTGGGTACAGATACGCAGTATTTT.

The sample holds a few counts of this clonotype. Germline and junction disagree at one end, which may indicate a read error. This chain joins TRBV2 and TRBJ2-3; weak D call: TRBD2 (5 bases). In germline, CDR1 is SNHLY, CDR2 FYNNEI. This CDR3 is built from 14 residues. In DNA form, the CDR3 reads TGTGCCGGCAGTGAGAGCCAGGAGGCAGATACGCAGTATTTT. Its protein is CAGSESQEADTQYF.

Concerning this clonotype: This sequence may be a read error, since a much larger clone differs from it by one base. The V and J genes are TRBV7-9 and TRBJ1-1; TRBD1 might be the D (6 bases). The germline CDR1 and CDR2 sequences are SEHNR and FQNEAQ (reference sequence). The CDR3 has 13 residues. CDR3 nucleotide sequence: TGTGTCAGCAGGGGACACACGAACACTGAAGCTTTCTTT. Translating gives CVSRGHTNTEAFF.

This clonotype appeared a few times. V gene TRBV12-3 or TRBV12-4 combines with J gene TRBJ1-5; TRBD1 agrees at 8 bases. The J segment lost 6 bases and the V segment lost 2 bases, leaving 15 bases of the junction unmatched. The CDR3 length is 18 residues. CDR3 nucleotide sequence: TGTGCCAGCAGTTTATATTTTTCCGGACAGGGAGGGGGTCAGCCCCAGCATTTT. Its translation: CASSLYFSGQGGGQPQHF.

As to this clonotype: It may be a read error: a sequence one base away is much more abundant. The CDR3 reads CASSLSLGPSTDAQYF. The CDR3 region has the DNA TGTGCCAGCAGTTTATCCCTGGGCCCTAGCACAGATGCGCAGTATTTT. The V and J genes are TRBV27 and TRBJ2-3; D perhaps matches TRBD2 (5 bases). Germline-derived CDR1 and CDR2 are MNHEY and SMNVEV (reference sequence). This CDR3 is 16 amino acids long.

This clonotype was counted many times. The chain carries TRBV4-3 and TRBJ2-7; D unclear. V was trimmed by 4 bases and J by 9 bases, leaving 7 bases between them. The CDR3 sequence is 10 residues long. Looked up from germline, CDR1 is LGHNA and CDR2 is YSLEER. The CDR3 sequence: CASSPKGQYF. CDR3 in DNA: TGCGCCAGCAGCCCAAAGGGGCAGTACTTC.

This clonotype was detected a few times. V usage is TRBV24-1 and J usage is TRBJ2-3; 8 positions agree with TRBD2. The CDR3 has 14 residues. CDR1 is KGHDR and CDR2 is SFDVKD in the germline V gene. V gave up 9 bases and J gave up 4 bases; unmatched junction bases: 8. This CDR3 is CATGGGTRADTQYF. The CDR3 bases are TGTGCCACCGGCGGAGGGACTAGGGCAGATACGCAGTATTTT.

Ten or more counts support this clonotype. The CDR3 DNA is TGTGCCAGCAGTCCAGAGGGCGAGCAGTACTTC. It translates to CASSPEGEQYF. This rearrangement joins TRBV6-6 to TRBJ2-7; perhaps TRBD2 as D (5 bases). The CDR3 covers 11 residues. Deletions cut 5 bases from V and 6 bases from J, with 8 bases between. Germline CDR1 reads MNHNY; CDR2 reads SVGAGI (reference sequence).

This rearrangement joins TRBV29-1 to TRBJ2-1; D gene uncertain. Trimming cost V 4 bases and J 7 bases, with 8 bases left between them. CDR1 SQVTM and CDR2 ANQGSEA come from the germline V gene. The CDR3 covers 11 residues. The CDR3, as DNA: TGCAGCGTTGTAAGAGGTAATGAGCAGTTCTTC. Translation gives CSVVRGNEQFF.

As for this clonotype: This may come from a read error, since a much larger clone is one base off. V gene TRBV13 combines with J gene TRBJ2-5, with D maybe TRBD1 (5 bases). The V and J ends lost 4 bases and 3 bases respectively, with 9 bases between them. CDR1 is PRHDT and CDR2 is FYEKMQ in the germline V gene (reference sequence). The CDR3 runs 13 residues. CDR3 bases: TGTGCCAGCAGCTCGGAACAGGAAGAGACCCAGTACTTC. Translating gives CASSSEQEETQYF.

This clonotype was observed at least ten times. The CDR3 is CASMGHGYTF. Written as DNA, the CDR3 is TGTGCCAGTATGGGACATGGCTACACCTTC. This sequence joins TRBV2 and TRBJ1-2; a weak D match, TRBD1 (5 bases). This CDR3 is built from 10 residues. Germline V gene sequence: CDR1 SNHLY, CDR2 FYNNEI. V lost 9 bases to trimming and J lost 6 bases, with 8 bases between them. Full variable domain (remainder filled in from reference TRBV2 and TRBJ1-2): EPEVTQTPSHQVTQMGQEVILRCVPISNHLYFYWYRQILGQKVEFLVSFYNNEISEKSEIFDDQFSVERPDGSNFTLKIRSTKLEDSAMYFCASMGHGYTFGSGTRLTVV.

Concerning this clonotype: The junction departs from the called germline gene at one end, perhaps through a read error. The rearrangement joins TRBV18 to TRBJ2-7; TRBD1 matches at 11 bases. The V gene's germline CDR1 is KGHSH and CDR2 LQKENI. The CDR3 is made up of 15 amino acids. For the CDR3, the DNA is TGTGCCAGCCCACCTGGACAGGGGGCTAGCTACGAGCAGTACTTC. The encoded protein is CASPPGQGASYEQYF.

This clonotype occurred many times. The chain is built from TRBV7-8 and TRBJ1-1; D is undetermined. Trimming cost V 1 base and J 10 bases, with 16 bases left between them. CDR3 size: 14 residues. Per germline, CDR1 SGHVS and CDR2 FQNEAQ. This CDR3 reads CASSLEWTPFGAFF. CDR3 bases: TGTGCCAGCAGCTTAGAGTGGACTCCGTTCGGAGCTTTCTTT.

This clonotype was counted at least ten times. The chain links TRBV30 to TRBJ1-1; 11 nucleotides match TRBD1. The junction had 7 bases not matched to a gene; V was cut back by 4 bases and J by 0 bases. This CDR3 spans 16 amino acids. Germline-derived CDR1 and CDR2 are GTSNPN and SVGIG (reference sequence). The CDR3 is CAWTLDRGRLNTEAFF. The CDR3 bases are TGTGCCTGGACTCTGGACAGGGGGCGATTGAACACTGAAGCTTTCTTT.

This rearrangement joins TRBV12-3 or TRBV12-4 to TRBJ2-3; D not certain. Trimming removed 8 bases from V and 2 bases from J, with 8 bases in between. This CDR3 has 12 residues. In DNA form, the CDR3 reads TGTGCCAGCGCAGCCTACACAGATACGCAGTATTTT. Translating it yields CASAAYTDTQYF.

CDR3 in DNA: TGTGCCAGCACCCCTTTGGGGGAGATTAGCACAGATACGCAGTATTTT. Translation gives CASTPLGEISTDTQYF. This chain connects TRBV6-2 or TRBV6-3 to TRBJ2-3; D might be TRBD1 or TRBD2, each matching 5 bases. This CDR3 has 16 amino acids. The germline V and J ends were trimmed by 7 bases and 0 bases, with 17 bases remaining between them. The germline V gene encodes CDR1 MNHEY and CDR2 SVGEGT.

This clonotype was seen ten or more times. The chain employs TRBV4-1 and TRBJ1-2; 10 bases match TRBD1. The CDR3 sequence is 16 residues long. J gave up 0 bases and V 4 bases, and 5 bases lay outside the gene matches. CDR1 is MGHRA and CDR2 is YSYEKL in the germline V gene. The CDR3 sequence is CASSPTTGGSNYGYTF. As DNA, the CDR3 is TGCGCCAGCAGCCCAACGACAGGGGGCTCTAACTATGGCTACACCTTC.

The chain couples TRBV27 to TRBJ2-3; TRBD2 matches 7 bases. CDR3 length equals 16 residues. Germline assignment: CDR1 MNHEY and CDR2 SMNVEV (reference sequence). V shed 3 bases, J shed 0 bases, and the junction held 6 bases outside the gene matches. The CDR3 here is CASSFLADLSTDTQYF. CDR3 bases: TGTGCCAGCAGTTTCCTAGCGGATCTTAGCACAGATACGCAGTATTTT.

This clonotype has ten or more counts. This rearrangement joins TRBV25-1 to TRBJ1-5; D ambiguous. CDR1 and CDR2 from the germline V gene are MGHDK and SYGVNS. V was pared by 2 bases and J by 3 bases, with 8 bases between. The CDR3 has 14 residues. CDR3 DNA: TGTGCCAGCAGTGAAGTGGGGTTCAATCAGCCCCAGCATTTT. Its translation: CASSEVGFNQPQHF.

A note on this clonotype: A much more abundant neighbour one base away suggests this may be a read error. The CDR3 region has the DNA TGTGCCAGCACGATATTCCCGGGGCTTGAAGCTTTCTTT. Translating it yields CASTIFPGLEAFF. This chain links TRBV27 with TRBJ1-1; a possible D gene is TRBD1 (5 bases). V lost 7 bases, J lost 7 bases, and 16 bases lay in between. The germline V gene encodes CDR1 MNHEY and CDR2 SMNVEV (reference sequence). The CDR3 has 13 residues.

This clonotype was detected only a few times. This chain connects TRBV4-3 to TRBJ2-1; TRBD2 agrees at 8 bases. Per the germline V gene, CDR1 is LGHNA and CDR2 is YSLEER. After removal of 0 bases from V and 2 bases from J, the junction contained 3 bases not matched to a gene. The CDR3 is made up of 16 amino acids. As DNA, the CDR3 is TGCGCCAGCAGCCAAGATGGGACTAGAGCCTACAATGAGCAGTTCTTC. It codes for CASSQDGTRAYNEQFF.

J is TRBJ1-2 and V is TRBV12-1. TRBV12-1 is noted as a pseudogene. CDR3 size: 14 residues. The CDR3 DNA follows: TGTGCCAGCAGCTTTTGGTCAGCTAACTATGGCTACACCTTC. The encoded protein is CASSFWSANYGYTF.

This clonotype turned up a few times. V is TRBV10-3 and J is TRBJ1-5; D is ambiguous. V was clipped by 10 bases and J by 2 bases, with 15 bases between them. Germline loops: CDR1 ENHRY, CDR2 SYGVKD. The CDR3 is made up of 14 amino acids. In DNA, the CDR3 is TGTGCCACCTTAGGGTCCTATGGCAATCAGCCCCAGCATTTT. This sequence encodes CATLGSYGNQPQHF.

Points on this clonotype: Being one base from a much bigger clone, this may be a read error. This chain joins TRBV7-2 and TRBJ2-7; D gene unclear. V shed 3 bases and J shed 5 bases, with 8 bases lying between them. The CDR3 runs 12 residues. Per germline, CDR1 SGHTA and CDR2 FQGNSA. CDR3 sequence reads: CASSLNWNEQYF. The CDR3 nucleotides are TGTGCCAGCAGCTTGAACTGGAACGAGCAGTACTTC.

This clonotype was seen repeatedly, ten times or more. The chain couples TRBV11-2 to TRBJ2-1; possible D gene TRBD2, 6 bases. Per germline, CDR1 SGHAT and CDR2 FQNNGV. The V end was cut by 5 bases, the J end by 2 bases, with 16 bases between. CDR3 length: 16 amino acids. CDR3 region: CASSPGGGPPYNEQFF. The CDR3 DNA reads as TGTGCCAGCAGCCCCGGGGGTGGACCACCCTACAATGAGCAGTTCTTC. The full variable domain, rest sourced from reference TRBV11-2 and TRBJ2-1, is EAGVAQSPRYKIIEKRQSVAFWCNPISGHATLYWYQQILGQGPKLLIQFQNNGVVDDSQLPKDRFSAERLKGVDSTLKIQPAKLEDSAVYLCASSPGGGPPYNEQFFGPGTRLTVL.

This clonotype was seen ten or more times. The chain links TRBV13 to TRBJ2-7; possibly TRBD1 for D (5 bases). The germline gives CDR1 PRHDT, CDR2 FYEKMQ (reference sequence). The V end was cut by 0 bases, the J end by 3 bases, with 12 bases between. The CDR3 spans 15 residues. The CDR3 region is CASSLGGAARYEQYF. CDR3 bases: TGTGCCAGCAGCTTAGGAGGGGCAGCCCGCTACGAGCAGTACTTC.